This record concerns one TCR beta chain sequence. What it binds is unknown. Unique molecular identifiers were incorporated when the TCRbeta library was constructed. Each CDR3 protein is one row after TCRdb ran MiXCR on the PCR reads. The table has 90,000 to 130,000 distinct CDR3 sequences, 10% seen once; the top ten hold less than 45%. Germline V lookup: CDR1 GTSNPN, CDR2 SVGIG (reference sequence). V was trimmed by 5 bases and J by 2 bases, leaving 9 bases between them. CDR3 length: 13 residues. These data come from a study of T-cell reconstitution after alpha-beta-depleted transplantation in children. Overall study findings and caveats: When one year had passed after transplant, most T-cell counts and diversity came from newly produced T cells. There were some patients whose high TCRbeta diversity at day 60 came from surviving recipient T cells and thymic progenitors. Expanded graft clones numbering several hundred reportedly gave rise to alpha-beta T cells about two months after transplant.

The receptor's source is a boy under 10 years old with acute lymphoblastic leukemia, due to receive a stem cell transplant. The sample in question was PBMCs, obtained before TCRalphabeta/CD19-depleted stem cell transplant. This chain connects TRBV30 to TRBJ2-2; D unclear. The DNA of the CDR3 is TGTGCCTGGGACCTCGTTAACACCGGGGAGCTGTTTTTT. This codes for CAWDLVNTGELFF.